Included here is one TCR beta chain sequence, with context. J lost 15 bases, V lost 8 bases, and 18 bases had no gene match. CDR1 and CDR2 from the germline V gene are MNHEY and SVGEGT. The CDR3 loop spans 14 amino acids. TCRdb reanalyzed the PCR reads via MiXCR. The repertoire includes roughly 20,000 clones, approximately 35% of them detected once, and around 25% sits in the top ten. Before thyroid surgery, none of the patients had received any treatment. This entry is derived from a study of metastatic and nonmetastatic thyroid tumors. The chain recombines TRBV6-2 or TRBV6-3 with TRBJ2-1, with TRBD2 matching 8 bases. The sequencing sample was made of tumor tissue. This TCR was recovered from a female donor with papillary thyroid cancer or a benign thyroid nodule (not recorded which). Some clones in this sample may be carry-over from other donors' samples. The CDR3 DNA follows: TGTGCCAGCCTTAGCGGGCGGGGGGACGGGATCCGGTTCTTC. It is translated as CASLSGRGDGIRFF.